The text below deals with one T cell receptor beta chain. This sample was taken from a study of blood T cell repertoires in COVID-19. Data came from immunoSEQ multiplex PCR; TCRdb stores just in-frame clones and leaves some out. The sample records roughly 100,000 clones, 80% to 90% being singletons. The ends were cut back, 0 bases at V and 9 bases at J, with 13 bases in the middle. Per the germline V gene, CDR1 is SGDLS and CDR2 is YYNGEE. The CDR3 runs 14 residues. The clonotype comes from a man in his forties or fifties with COVID-19, enrolled during active disease. The sequencing sample was made of peripheral blood. J is TRBJ1-3 and V is TRBV9; D call uncertain. Here the CDR3 reads CASSVEAAEGTIYF. DNA of the CDR3: TGTGCCAGCAGCGTAGAAGCGGCCGAGGGCACCATATATTTT.